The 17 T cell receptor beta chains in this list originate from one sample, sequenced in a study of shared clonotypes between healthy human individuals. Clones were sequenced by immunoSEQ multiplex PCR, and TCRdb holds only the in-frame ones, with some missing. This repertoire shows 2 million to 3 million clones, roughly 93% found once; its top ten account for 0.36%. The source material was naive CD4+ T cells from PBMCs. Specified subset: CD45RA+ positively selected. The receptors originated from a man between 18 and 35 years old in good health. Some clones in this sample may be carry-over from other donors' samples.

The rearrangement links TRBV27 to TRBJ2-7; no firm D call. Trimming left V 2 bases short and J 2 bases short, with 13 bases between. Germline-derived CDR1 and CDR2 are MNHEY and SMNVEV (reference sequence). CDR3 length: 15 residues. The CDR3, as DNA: TGTGCCAGCAGTTTAGGAGATAGCCGAACCTACGAGCAGTACTTC. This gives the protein CASSLGDSRTYEQYF.

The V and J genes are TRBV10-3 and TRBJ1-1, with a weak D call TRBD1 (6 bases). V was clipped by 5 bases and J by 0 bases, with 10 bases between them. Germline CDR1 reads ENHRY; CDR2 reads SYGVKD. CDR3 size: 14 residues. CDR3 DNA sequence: TGTGCCATCAGTTTGACAGGCATGAACACTGAAGCTTTCTTT. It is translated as CAISLTGMNTEAFF.

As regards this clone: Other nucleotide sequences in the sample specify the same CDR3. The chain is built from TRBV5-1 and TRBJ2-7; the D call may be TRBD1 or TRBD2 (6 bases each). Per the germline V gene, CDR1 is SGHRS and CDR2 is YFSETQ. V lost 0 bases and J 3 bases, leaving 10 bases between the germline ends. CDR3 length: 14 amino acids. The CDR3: CASSLGGGGYEQYF. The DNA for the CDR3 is TGCGCCAGCAGCTTGGGAGGGGGAGGCTACGAGCAGTACTTC.

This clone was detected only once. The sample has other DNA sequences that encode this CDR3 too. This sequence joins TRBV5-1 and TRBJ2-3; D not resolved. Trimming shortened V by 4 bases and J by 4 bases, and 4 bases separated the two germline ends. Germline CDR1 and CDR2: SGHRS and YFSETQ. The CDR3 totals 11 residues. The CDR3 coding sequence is TGCGCCAGCAGCCAATCAGATACGCAGTATTTT. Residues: CASSQSDTQYF.

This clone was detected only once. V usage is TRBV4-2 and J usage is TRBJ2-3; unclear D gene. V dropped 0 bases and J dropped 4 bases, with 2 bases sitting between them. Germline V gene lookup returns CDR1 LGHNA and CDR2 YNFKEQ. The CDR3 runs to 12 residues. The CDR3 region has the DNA TGTGCCAGCAGCCAAGAGCCAGATACGCAGTATTTT. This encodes CASSQEPDTQYF.

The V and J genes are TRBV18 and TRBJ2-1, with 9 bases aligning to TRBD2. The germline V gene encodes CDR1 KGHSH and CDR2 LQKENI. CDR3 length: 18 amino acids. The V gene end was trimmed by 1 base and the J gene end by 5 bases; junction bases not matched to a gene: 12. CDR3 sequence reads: CASSPLRSGRFHNNEQFF. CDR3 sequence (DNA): TGTGCCAGCTCACCACTTAGGAGCGGGAGGTTCCACAACAATGAGCAGTTCTTC.

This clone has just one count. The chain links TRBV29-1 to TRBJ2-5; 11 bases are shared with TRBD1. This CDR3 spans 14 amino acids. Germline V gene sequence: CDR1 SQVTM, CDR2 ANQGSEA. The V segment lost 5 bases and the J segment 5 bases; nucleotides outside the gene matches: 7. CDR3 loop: CSVFRTGGAETQYF. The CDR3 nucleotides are TGCAGCGTTTTCCGGACAGGGGGCGCGGAGACCCAGTACTTC. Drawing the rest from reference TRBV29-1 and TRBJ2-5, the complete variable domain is SAVISQKPSRDICQRGTSLTIQCQVDSQVTMMFWYRQQPGQSLTLIATANQGSEATYESGFVIDKFPISRPNLTFSTLTVSNMSPEDSSIYLCSVFRTGGAETQYFGPGTRLLVL.

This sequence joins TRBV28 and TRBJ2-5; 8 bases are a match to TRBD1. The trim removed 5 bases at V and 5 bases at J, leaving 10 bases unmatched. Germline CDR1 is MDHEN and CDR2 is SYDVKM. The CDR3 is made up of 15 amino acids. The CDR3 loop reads CASSPGQGRIETQYF. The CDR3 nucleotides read TGTGCCAGCAGTCCCGGACAGGGTCGCATCGAGACCCAGTACTTC.

CDR3 region: CASSLETGPGGYGYTF. The CDR3 region has the DNA TGCGCCAGCAGCCTGGAAACCGGACCCGGCGGCTATGGCTACACCTTC. This chain joins TRBV5-1 and TRBJ1-2; D ambiguous. The CDR3 has 16 amino acids. CDR1 is SGHRS and CDR2 is YFSETQ in the germline V gene. V was cut by 4 bases and J by 4 bases, with 20 bases left in between.

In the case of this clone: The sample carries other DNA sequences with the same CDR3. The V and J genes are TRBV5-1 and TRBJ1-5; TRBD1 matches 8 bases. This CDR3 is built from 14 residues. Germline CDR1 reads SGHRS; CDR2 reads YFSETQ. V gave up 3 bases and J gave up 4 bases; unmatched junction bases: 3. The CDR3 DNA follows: TGCGCCAGCAGCTCAGGGGGCGGGAATCAGCCCCAGCATTTT. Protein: CASSSGGGNQPQHF. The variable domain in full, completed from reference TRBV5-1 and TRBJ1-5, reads KAGVTQTPRYLIKTRGQQVTLSCSPISGHRSVSWYQQTPGQGLQFLFEYFSETQRNKGNFPGRFSGRQFSNSRSEMNVSTLELGDSALYLCASSSGGGNQPQHFGDGTRLSIL.

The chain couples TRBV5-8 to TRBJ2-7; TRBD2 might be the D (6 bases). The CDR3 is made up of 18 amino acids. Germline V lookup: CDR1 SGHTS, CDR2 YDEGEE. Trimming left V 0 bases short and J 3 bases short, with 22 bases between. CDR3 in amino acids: CASSLDLGRPDRGYEQYF. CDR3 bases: TGTGCCAGCAGCTTGGATTTGGGGAGGCCGGATCGAGGCTACGAGCAGTACTTC.

Written as DNA, the CDR3 is TGCGCCAGCAGCTCAGAAGCCCAGGGAACTGGGGCCAACGTCCTGACTTTC. Encoded protein: CASSSEAQGTGANVLTF. The rearrangement joins TRBV5-1 to TRBJ2-6; weak D call: TRBD1 (5 bases). CDR3 length: 17 amino acids. Germline V CDR1 and CDR2: SGHRS, YFSETQ. Trimming cost V 3 bases and J 2 bases, with 15 bases left between them. Combining the CDR3 with reference TRBV5-1 and TRBJ2-6 gives the whole variable domain KAGVTQTPRYLIKTRGQQVTLSCSPISGHRSVSWYQQTPGQGLQFLFEYFSETQRNKGNFPGRFSGRQFSNSRSEMNVSTLELGDSALYLCASSSEAQGTGANVLTFGAGSRLTVL.

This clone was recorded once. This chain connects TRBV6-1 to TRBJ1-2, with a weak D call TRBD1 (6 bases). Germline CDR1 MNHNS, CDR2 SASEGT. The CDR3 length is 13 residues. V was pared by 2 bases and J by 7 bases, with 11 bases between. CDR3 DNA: TGTGCCAGCAGTGAAAACAGGGTCCGTGGCTACACCTTC. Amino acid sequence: CASSENRVRGYTF.

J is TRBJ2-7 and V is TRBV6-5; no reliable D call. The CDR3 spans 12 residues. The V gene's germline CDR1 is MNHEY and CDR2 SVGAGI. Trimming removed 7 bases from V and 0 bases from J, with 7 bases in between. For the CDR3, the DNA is TGTGCCAGCAACCAATACTCCTACGAGCAGTACTTC. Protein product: CASNQYSYEQYF.

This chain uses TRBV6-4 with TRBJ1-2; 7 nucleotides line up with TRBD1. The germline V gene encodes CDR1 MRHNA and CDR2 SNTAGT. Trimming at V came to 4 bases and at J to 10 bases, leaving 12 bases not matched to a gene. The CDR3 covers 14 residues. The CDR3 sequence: CASSADRAGGDYTF. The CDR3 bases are TGTGCCAGCAGTGCCGACAGGGCTGGGGGTGACTACACCTTC.

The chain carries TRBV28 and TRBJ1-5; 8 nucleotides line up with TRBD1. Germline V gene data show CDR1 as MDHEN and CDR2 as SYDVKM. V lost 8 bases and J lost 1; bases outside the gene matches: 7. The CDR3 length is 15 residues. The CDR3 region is CASVTGATSNQPQHF. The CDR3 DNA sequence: TGTGCCAGCGTGACAGGGGCAACGAGCAATCAGCCCCAGCATTTT.

This CDR3 is CASRPRLAGAREQYF. The CDR3 nucleotides read TGTGCCAGCAGGCCCCGATTAGCGGGAGCACGCGAGCAGTACTTC. The chain has TRBV7-2 and TRBJ2-7, with TRBD2 matching 9 bases. After removal of 6 bases from V and 6 bases from J, the junction contained 12 bases not matched to a gene. Germline CDR1 reads SGHTA; CDR2 reads FQGNSA. The CDR3 is 15 amino acids. Full variable domain (remainder filled in from reference TRBV7-2 and TRBJ2-7): GAGVSQSPSNKVTEKGKDVELRCDPISGHTALYWYRQSLGQGLEFLIYFQGNSAPDKSGLPSDRFSAERTGGSVSTLTIQRTQQEDSAVYLCASRPRLAGAREQYFGPGTRLTVT.